The next 29 T cell receptor beta chains were all read from a single sample in a study of cytomegalovirus exposure and HLA in healthy donors. The PCR had 60 Vbeta and 13 Jbeta primers. Here immunoSEQ multiplex PCR was the method, and the copy in TCRdb shows in-frame clones only, minus some. In the table there are 150,000 to 200,000 clones, about 75% of which are singletons. The material sequenced was PBMCs. Receptors originate from a female donor in good health and CMV-seronegative.

This chain connects TRBV7-9 to TRBJ2-7; tentative D call: TRBD1 (5 bases). This CDR3 region has 17 residues. V was shortened by 6 bases and J by 0 bases, with 21 bases between the two germline ends. Germline assignment: CDR1 SEHNR and CDR2 FQNEAQ (reference sequence). CDR3 sequence reads: CASSLGLGSQSSYEQYF. Here the CDR3 DNA reads TGTGCCAGCAGTTTGGGGCTTGGCAGCCAAAGCTCCTACGAGCAGTACTTC.

The CDR3: CSVALTVYSGANVLTF. Written as DNA, the CDR3 is TGCAGCGTTGCCTTGACAGTCTACTCTGGGGCCAACGTCCTGACTTTC. The genes are TRBV29-1 and TRBJ2-6; possible D gene TRBD1, 5 bases. This CDR3 is 16 amino acids long. Germline CDR1 is SQVTM and CDR2 is ANQGSEA. V was shortened by 4 bases and J by 0 bases, with 13 bases between the two germline ends.

The chain combines TRBV10-3 with TRBJ2-5; no clear D. Trimming left V 4 bases short and J 2 bases short, with 5 bases between. CDR3 length equals 12 residues. Germline CDR1 ENHRY, CDR2 SYGVKD. CDR3 in amino acids: CAISVGQETQYF. CDR3 nucleotides: TGTGCCATCAGTGTCGGGCAAGAGACCCAGTACTTC.

The chain links TRBV5-1 to TRBJ1-2, with D unclear. Trimming took off 4 bases at V and 6 bases at J, with 7 bases between the two ends. The CDR3 length is 11 residues. Per the germline V gene, CDR1 is SGHRS and CDR2 is YFSETQ. The CDR3 loop reads CASSEYDGYTF. The CDR3 DNA follows: TGCGCCAGCAGCGAGTACGATGGCTACACCTTC.

The rearrangement joins TRBV10-3 to TRBJ2-7; 8 nucleotides line up with TRBD1. From germline, CDR1 is ENHRY and CDR2 SYGVKD. The CDR3 sequence is 14 residues long. Trimming at V came to 4 bases and at J to 5 bases, leaving 7 bases not matched to a gene. The CDR3 spells CAISGDRGNHEQYF. The CDR3 DNA follows: TGTGCCATCAGTGGTGACAGGGGTAATCACGAGCAGTACTTC.

The rearrangement uses TRBV4-1 and TRBJ2-5, with 8 positions matching TRBD2. The J call may be mistaken, given a closer DNA end match to TRBJ2-7. This CDR3 is 15 amino acids long. CDR1 is MGHRA and CDR2 is YSYEKL in the germline V gene. CDR3 sequence (DNA): TGCGCCAGCAGCCAAGAAGGGCGGGGGGTAGGCGAGCAGTACTTC. It specifies CASSQEGRGVGEQYF.

There are a few counts of this clone. This rearrangement joins TRBV25-1 to TRBJ2-3, with TRBD1 identical over 10 bases. V lost 5 bases, J lost 7 bases, and 6 bases stayed unmatched. The germline CDR1 and CDR2 sequences are MGHDK and SYGVNS. The CDR3 spans 14 residues. The CDR3 protein is CASSRDRGPYTQYF. The CDR3 DNA sequence: TGTGCCAGCAGTCGGGACAGGGGACCCTATACGCAGTATTTT.

On this clone: This same CDR3 is encoded by further DNA sequences in the sample. This chain links TRBV5-6 with TRBJ2-1, with TRBD2 matching over 8 bases. Germline V gene data show CDR1 as SGHDT and CDR2 as YYEEEE. The CDR3 consists of 19 residues. V lost 7 bases to trimming and J lost 8 bases; unmatched junction nucleotides: 26. The DNA of the CDR3 is TGTGCCAGCGCCCGGCTAGCGGGCCAAAGGGGTTACAATTGGGATGAGCAGTTCTTC. Its protein product is CASARLAGQRGYNWDEQFF.

V is TRBV6-1 and J is TRBJ2-7; 8 bases line up with TRBD2. Trimming took 6 bases from V and 5 from J; bases not matched to a gene: 12. The CDR3 length is 15 residues. Germline lookup yields CDR1 MNHNS and CDR2 SASEGT. The CDR3 DNA is TGTGCCAGCAGAACTTCCGGGACTAGTACCCACGAGCAGTACTTC. This sequence encodes CASRTSGTSTHEQYF.

The chain links TRBV2 to TRBJ1-2, with 7 bases matching TRBD1. The CDR3 sequence is 12 residues long. Germline assignment: CDR1 SNHLY and CDR2 FYNNEI. Trimming took 4 bases from V and 8 from J; bases not matched to a gene: 4. The CDR3 is CASSGDSGGYTF. Written as DNA, the CDR3 is TGTGCCAGCAGTGGGGACAGCGGGGGCTACACCTTC.

The gene calls are TRBV6-5 and TRBJ1-2; D is unclear. Germline loops: CDR1 MNHEY, CDR2 SVGAGI. Trimming removed 6 bases from V and 5 bases from J, with 16 bases in between. CDR3 length equals 14 residues. The DNA of the CDR3 is TGTGCCAGCAGCCGCGGCATCGGGAAGTATGGCTACACCTTC. Translated, it gives CASSRGIGKYGYTF.

The chain employs TRBV6-5 and TRBJ2-7, with TRBD1 matching 8 bases. There are 14 residues in the CDR3. CDR1 is MNHEY, CDR2 SVGAGI, per germline. V was clipped by 5 bases and J by 6 bases; unmatched bases: 9. CDR3 residues: CASSEQGEELEQYF. The DNA for the CDR3 is TGTGCCAGCAGTGAACAGGGGGAGGAGCTCGAGCAGTACTTC.

This clone showed up just once. The chain combines TRBV5-4 with TRBJ1-4, with unresolved D. The CDR3 contains 12 residues. Germline CDR1 is SGHNT and CDR2 is YYREEE (reference sequence). The V gene lost 4 bases and the J gene lost 6 bases, with 7 bases spanning the gap. CDR3 region: CASSTNYEKLFF. CDR3 in DNA: TGTGCCAGCAGCACTAACTATGAAAAACTGTTTTTT.

The DNA for the CDR3 is TGTGCCAGCAGTTACTCGAACCCCGACAGGGGGGCTGAAGCTTTCTTT. Amino acid sequence: CASSYSNPDRGAEAFF. The chain has TRBV6-6 and TRBJ1-1, with 9 bases lining up with TRBD1. Per germline, CDR1 MNHNY and CDR2 SVGAGI (reference sequence). The ends lost 0 bases at V and 6 bases at J; junction bases unmatched: 8. The length of the CDR3 is 16 residues.

The V call is TRBV5-4, the J call TRBJ1-2; TRBD1 matches at 10 bases. Germline loops: CDR1 SGHNT, CDR2 YYREEE (reference sequence). J lost 7 bases, V lost 1 base, and 4 bases had no gene match. The CDR3 is 14 amino acids. CDR3 in amino acids: CASSLRDRGSGYTF. CDR3 nucleotides: TGTGCCAGCAGCTTGAGGGACAGGGGTTCTGGCTACACCTTC.

This chain links TRBV5-1 with TRBJ2-7, with 8 nucleotides matching TRBD1. Trimming cost V 0 bases and J 3 bases; bases outside gene matches: 8. This CDR3 contains 16 residues. Germline V CDR1 and CDR2: SGHRS, YFSETQ. CDR3 protein: CASSLGTGTGHYEQYF. Here the CDR3 DNA reads TGCGCCAGCAGCTTGGGAACCGGGACAGGTCACTACGAGCAGTACTTC.

The genes are TRBV7-6 and TRBJ1-1; weak D call: TRBD1 (6 bases). The CDR3 has 14 residues. CDR1 is SGHVS, CDR2 FNYEAQ, per germline. V lost 2 bases, J lost 0 bases, and 7 bases lay in between. CDR3 protein: CASSLRTVNTEAFF. Here the CDR3 DNA reads TGTGCCAGCAGCTTACGGACAGTGAACACTGAAGCTTTCTTT.

This clone occurred a few times. The rearrangement uses TRBV5-1 and TRBJ1-1; 7 bases align to TRBD1. V was pared by 0 bases and J by 4 bases, with 3 bases of the junction left unmatched. Looked up from germline, CDR1 is SGHRS and CDR2 is YFSETQ. The CDR3 length is 14 residues. The CDR3 is CASSLGPGGTEAFF. CDR3 DNA sequence: TGCGCCAGCAGCTTGGGTCCAGGGGGCACTGAAGCTTTCTTT.

The chain carries TRBV27 and TRBJ2-7; 9 bases map to TRBD2. Per germline, CDR1 MNHEY and CDR2 SMNVEV (reference sequence). CDR3 length: 14 residues. Germline trimming cut 3 bases from V and 2 bases from J; bases unmatched to any gene: 2. The chain's CDR3 is CASSFSGSAYEQYF. CDR3 sequence (DNA): TGTGCCAGCAGTTTTAGCGGGAGTGCCTACGAGCAGTACTTC.

The V gene is TRBV10-3, the J gene TRBJ2-7; D perhaps matches TRBD1 (6 bases). The CDR3 extends over 16 amino acids. Germline V gene lookup returns CDR1 ENHRY and CDR2 SYGVKD. Trimming shortened V by 5 bases and J by 5 bases, and 22 bases separated the two germline ends. In DNA form, the CDR3 reads TGTGCCATCAGTTTAAGTCCCGACAGGCCGTTAAACGAGCAGTACTTC. It specifies CAISLSPDRPLNEQYF.

The chain links TRBV29-1 to TRBJ1-1; perhaps TRBD1 as D (6 bases). The CDR3 covers 12 residues. Germline assignment: CDR1 SQVTM and CDR2 ANQGSEA. The V and J ends lost 7 bases and 11 bases respectively, with 20 bases between them. CDR3 region: CSGKKQGLYAFF. CDR3 nucleotide sequence: TGCAGCGGGAAGAAACAGGGTTTGTATGCTTTCTTT.

The chain links TRBV7-9 to TRBJ1-5; 9 bases fit TRBD1. CDR1 and CDR2 (germline): SEHNR, FQNEAQ (reference sequence). The CDR3 consists of 18 residues. Losses at the gene ends were 1 base for V and 0 bases for J; bases not matched to a gene: 7. CDR3 in amino acids: CASSLDRQGVASNQPQHF. The CDR3 nucleotides are TGTGCCAGCAGCTTAGACCGACAGGGGGTGGCTAGCAATCAGCCCCAGCATTTT. Filled out from reference TRBV7-9 and TRBJ1-5, the complete variable domain reads DTGVSQNPRHKITKRGQNVTFRCDPISEHNRLYWYRQTLGQGPEFLTYFQNEAQLEKSRLLSDRFSAERPKGSFSTLEIQRTEQGDSAMYLCASSLDRQGVASNQPQHFGDGTRLSIL.

This clone was detected a few times. The chain combines TRBV18 with TRBJ2-7, with D possibly TRBD1 on 6 matching bases. The V and J ends lost 3 bases and 5 bases respectively, with 11 bases between them. Looked up from germline, CDR1 is KGHSH and CDR2 is LQKENI. The CDR3 extends over 13 amino acids. CDR3 sequence: CASSPLQGDEQYF. As DNA, the CDR3 is TGTGCCAGCTCACCTCTACAGGGAGACGAGCAGTACTTC.

The chain employs TRBV5-5 and TRBJ2-7, with 8 nucleotides matching TRBD2. This CDR3 is 16 amino acids long. The germline V gene encodes CDR1 SGHKS and CDR2 YYEKEE (reference sequence). Unmatched junction bases numbered 6, after V lost 1 base and J lost 0 bases. CDR3 protein: CASSLTPGTSSYEQYF. As DNA, the CDR3 is TGTGCCAGCAGCTTGACCCCCGGGACTAGCTCCTACGAGCAGTACTTC.

The chain has TRBV7-2 and TRBJ2-1, with no clear D. Germline loops: CDR1 SGHTA, CDR2 FQGNSA. Deletions cut 3 bases from V and 1 base from J, with 4 bases between. CDR3 size: 13 residues. CDR3 sequence: CASSFQSYNEQFF. DNA for the CDR3: TGTGCCAGCAGCTTTCAGTCCTACAATGAGCAGTTCTTC.

In its sample, this clone was seen once. The genes are TRBV27 and TRBJ2-7, with D perhaps TRBD1 (6 bases). The CDR3 has 14 amino acids. Germline assignment: CDR1 MNHEY and CDR2 SMNVEV (reference sequence). The V and J ends lost 6 bases and 7 bases respectively, with 19 bases between them. The CDR3 bases are TGTGCCAGCAGCCCCTACGCAGGGGCCGGGGAGCAGTACTTC. This sequence encodes CASSPYAGAGEQYF.

This chain uses TRBV7-6 with TRBJ2-3, with 8 bases identical to TRBD2. This CDR3 region has 18 residues. V lost 1 base and J lost 1; bases outside the gene matches: 10. Germline CDR1 reads SGHVS; CDR2 reads FNYEAQ. The CDR3 DNA reads as TGTGCCAGCAGCTTAGAAACCGGGGGGGGTTTGGGCACAGATACGCAGTATTTT. Translating gives CASSLETGGGLGTDTQYF.

The chain employs TRBV5-4 and TRBJ2-7, with 8 nucleotides matching TRBD1. The J segment lost 7 bases and the V segment lost 3 bases, leaving 3 bases of the junction unmatched. The CDR3 covers 12 residues. Germline V lookup: CDR1 SGHNT, CDR2 YYREEE (reference sequence). The CDR3 loop is CASSSDRAEQYF. Written as DNA, the CDR3 is TGTGCCAGCAGCTCGGACAGGGCGGAGCAGTACTTC.

The V call is TRBV5-6, the J call TRBJ2-7, with a tentative D call TRBD2 (6 bases). Germline CDR1 reads SGHDT; CDR2 reads YYEEEE. V lost 4 bases, J lost 5 bases, and 19 bases lay in between. CDR3 length: 15 residues. The CDR3 loop reads CASSPQGLWLDEQYF. The DNA for the CDR3 is TGTGCCAGCAGCCCCCAGGGACTTTGGCTGGACGAGCAGTACTTC.